This T cell receptor (beta chain) originates from a study of cytomegalovirus exposure and HLA in healthy donors. Details on this clone: Its cognate antigen is unknown.

Study observations and caveats: An analysis was carried out at a later point. It showed that HLA-associated TCR beta chains were more clonally expanded than equally common non-associated chains. In vitro, three CMV-associated chains proved specific for CMV antigens. A previous analysis found most TCR beta V segments productive roughly 87% or roughly 30% of the time.

PCR used 60 Vbeta primers and 13 Jbeta primers. Repertoires were generated with immunoSEQ multiplex PCR, while TCRdb's copy carries only in-frame clones and drops some. The top ten clones hold roughly 2% of a sample with some 90,000 clones, around four fifths of them seen once. The receptor comes from a boy younger than 18 in good health and CMV-seronegative. What was sequenced was PBMCs.

The CDR3 is CATSGGALGSYEQYF. The CDR3 nucleotides are TGTGCCACCAGCGGGGGGGCGTTGGGCTCCTACGAGCAGTACTTC. This rearrangement joins TRBV15 to TRBJ2-7; D is possibly TRBD2 (7 bases). CDR3 length equals 15 residues. Trimming removed 5 bases from V and 0 bases from J, with 14 bases in between. Germline lookup yields CDR1 LNHNV and CDR2 YYDKDF (reference sequence).